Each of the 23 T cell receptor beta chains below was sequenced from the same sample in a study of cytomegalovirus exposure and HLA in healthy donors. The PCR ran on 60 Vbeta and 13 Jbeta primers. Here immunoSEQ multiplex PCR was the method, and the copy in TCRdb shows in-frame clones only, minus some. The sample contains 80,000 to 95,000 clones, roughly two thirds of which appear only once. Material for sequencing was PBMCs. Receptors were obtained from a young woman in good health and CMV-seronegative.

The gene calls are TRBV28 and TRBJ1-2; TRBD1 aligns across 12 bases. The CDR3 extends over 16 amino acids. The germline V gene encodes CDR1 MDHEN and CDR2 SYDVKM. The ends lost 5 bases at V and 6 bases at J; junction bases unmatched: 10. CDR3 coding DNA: TGTGCCAGCAGTCCCGCCACCGGGACAGGGGGCCATGGCTACACCTTC. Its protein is CASSPATGTGGHGYTF.

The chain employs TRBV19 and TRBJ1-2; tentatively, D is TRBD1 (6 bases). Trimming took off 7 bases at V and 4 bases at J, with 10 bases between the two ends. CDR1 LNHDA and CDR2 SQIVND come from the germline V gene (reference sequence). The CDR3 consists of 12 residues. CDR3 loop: CASKGVLYGYTF. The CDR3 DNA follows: TGTGCCAGTAAGGGGGTCCTCTATGGCTACACCTTC.

In DNA form, the CDR3 reads TGTGCCATCAGCGGAGGGGTATATGGCTACACCTTC. Translating it yields CAISGGVYGYTF. The rearrangement uses TRBV10-3 and TRBJ1-2; TRBD1 is a possible D gene (5 bases). CDR1 and CDR2 from the germline V gene are ENHRY and SYGVKD. Trimming left V 6 bases short and J 5 bases short, with 10 bases between. The CDR3 is 12 amino acids.

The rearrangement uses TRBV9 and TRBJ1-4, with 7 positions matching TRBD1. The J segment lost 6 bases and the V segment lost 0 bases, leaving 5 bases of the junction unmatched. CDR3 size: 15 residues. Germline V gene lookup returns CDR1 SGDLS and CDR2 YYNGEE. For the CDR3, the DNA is TGTGCCAGCAGCGTAGGTTTGCAGGGGGATGAAAAACTGTTTTTT. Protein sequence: CASSVGLQGDEKLFF. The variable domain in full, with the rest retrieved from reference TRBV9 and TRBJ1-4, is DSGVTQTPKHLITATGQRVTLRCSPRSGDLSVYWYQQSLDQGLQFLIQYYNGEERAKGNILERFSAQQFPDLHSELNLSSLELGDSALYFCASSVGLQGDEKLFFGSGTQLSVL.

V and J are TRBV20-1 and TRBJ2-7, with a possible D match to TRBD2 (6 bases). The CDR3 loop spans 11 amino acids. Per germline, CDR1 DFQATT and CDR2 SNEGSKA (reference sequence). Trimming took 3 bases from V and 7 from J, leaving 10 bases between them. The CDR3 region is CSASSGREQYF. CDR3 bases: TGCAGTGCTAGTAGTGGGAGGGAGCAGTACTTC.

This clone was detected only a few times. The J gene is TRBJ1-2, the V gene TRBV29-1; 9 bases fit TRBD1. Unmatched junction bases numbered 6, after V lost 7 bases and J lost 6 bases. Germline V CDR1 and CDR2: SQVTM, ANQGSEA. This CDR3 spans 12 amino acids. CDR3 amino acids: CSAPRQGDGYTF. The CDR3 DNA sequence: TGCAGCGCTCCGCGACAGGGGGATGGCTACACCTTC.

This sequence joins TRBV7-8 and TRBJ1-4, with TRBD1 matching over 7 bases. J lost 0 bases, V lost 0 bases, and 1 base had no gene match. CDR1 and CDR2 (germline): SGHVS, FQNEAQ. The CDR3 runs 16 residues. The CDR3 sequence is CASSLAGTATNEKLFF. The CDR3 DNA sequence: TGTGCCAGCAGCTTAGCGGGGACAGCAACTAATGAAAAACTGTTTTTT.

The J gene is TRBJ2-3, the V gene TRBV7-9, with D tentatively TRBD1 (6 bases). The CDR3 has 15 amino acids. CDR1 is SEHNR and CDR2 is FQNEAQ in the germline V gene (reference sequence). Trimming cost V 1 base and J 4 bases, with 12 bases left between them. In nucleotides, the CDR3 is TGTGCCAGCAGCTTAGAAGGGGCAGGGGCAGATACGCAGTATTTT. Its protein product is CASSLEGAGADTQYF.

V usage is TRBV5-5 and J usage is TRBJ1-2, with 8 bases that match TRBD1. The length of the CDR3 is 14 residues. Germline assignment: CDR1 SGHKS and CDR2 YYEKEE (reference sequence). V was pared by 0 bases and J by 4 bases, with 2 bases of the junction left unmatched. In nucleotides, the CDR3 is TGTGCCAGCAGCTTGGACAGGGGGATCTATGGCTACACCTTC. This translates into CASSLDRGIYGYTF.

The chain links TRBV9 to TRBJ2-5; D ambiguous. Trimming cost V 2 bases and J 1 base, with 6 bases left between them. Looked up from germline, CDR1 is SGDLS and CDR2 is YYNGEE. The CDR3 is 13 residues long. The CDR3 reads CASSVGVQETQYF. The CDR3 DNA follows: TGTGCCAGCAGCGTGGGCGTCCAAGAGACCCAGTACTTC. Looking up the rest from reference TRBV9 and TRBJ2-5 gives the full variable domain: DSGVTQTPKHLITATGQRVTLRCSPRSGDLSVYWYQQSLDQGLQFLIQYYNGEERAKGNILERFSAQQFPDLHSELNLSSLELGDSALYFCASSVGVQETQYFGPGTRLLVL.

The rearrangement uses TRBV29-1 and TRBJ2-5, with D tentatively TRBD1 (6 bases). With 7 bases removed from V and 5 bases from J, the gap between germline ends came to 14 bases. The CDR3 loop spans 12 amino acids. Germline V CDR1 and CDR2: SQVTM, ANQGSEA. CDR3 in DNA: TGCAGCGCCCAGGGGCAGGGGGAGACCCAGTACTTC. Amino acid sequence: CSAQGQGETQYF.

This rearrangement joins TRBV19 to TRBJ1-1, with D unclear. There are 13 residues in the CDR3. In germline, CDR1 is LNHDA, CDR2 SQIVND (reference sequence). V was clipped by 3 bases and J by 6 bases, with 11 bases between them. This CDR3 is CASSIVGAAEAFF. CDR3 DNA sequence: TGTGCCAGTAGTATCGTCGGAGCCGCTGAAGCTTTCTTT. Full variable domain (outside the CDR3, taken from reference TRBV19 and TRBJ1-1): DGGITQSPKYLFRKEGQNVTLSCEQNLNHDAMYWYRQDPGQGLRLIYYSQIVNDFQKGDIAEGYSVSREKKESFPLTVTSAQKNPTAFYLCASSIVGAAEAFFGQGTRLTVV.

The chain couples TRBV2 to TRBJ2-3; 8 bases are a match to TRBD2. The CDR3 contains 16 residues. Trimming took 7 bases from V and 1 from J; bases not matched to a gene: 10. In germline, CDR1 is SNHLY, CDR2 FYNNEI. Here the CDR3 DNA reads TGTGCCAGCATGGTTGTATCGGGAGGGGGCACAGATACGCAGTATTTT. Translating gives CASMVVSGGGTDTQYF.

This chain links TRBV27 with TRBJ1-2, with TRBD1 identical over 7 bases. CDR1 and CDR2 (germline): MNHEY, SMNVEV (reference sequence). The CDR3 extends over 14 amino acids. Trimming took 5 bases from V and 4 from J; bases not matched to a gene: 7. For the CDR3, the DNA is TGTGCCAGCAGTCCCACAGGGGTTATCTATGGCTACACCTTC. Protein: CASSPTGVIYGYTF.

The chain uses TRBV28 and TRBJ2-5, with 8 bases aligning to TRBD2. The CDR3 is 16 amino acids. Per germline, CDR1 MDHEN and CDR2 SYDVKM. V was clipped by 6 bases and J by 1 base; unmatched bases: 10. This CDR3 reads CASSSWTGGRQETQYF. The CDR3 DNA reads TGTGCCAGCAGCTCCTGGACGGGAGGGCGCCAAGAGACCCAGTACTTC.

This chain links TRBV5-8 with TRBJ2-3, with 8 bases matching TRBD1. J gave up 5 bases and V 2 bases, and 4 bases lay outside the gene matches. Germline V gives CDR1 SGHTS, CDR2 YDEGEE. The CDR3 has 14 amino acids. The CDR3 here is CASSLDRGLDTQYF. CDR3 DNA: TGTGCCAGCAGCTTAGACAGGGGATTAGATACGCAGTATTTT.

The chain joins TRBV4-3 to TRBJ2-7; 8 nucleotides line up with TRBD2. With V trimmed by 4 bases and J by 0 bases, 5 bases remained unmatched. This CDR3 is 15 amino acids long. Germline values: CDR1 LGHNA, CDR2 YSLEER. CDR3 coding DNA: TGCGCCAGCAGCCCGGAGCGGGAGCACTCCTACGAGCAGTACTTC. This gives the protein CASSPEREHSYEQYF.

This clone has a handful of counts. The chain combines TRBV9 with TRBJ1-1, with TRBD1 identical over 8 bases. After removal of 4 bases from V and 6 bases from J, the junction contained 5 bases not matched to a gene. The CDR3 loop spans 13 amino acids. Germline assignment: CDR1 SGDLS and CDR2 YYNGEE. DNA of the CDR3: TGTGCCAGCAGCCGACAGGGGAGGGCTGAAGCTTTCTTT. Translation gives CASSRQGRAEAFF.

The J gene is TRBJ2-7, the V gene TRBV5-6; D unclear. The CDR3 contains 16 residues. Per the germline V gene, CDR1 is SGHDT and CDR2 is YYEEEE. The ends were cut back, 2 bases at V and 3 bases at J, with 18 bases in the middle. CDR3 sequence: CASSLSGSAEVYEQYF. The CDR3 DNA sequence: TGTGCCAGCAGCTTATCAGGATCAGCAGAAGTCTACGAGCAGTACTTC. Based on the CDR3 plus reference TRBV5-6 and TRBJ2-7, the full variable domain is DAGVTQSPTHLIKTRGQQVTLRCSPKSGHDTVSWYQQALGQGPQFIFQYYEEEERQRGNFPDRFSGHQFPNYSSELNVNALLLGDSALYLCASSLSGSAEVYEQYFGPGTRLTVT.

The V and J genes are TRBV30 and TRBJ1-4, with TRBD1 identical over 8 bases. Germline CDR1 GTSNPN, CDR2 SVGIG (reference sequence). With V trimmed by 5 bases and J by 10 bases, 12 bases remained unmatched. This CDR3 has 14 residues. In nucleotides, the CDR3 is TGTGCCTGGTCCCCGCCAGGGGGCGCAGGAAAACTGTTTTTT. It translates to CAWSPPGGAGKLFF. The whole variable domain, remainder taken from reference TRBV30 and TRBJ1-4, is SQTIHQWPATLVQPVGSPLSLECTVEGTSNPNLYWYRQAAGRGLQLLFYSVGIGQISSEVPQNLSASRPQDRQFILSSKKLLLSDSGFYLCAWSPPGGAGKLFFGSGTQLSVL.

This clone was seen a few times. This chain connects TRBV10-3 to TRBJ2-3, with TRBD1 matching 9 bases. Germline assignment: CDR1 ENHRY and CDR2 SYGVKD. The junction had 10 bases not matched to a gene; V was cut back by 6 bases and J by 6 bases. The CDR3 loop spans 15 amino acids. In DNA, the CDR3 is TGTGCCATCAGCCGCGAGGGACAGGGCTTTGATACGCAGTATTTT. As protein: CAISREGQGFDTQYF.

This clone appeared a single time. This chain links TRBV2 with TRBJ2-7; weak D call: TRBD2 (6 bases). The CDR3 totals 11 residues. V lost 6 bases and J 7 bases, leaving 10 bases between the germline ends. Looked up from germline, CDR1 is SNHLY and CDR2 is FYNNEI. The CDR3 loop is CASREGLEQYF. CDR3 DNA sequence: TGTGCCAGCAGGGAGGGCCTGGAGCAGTACTTC.

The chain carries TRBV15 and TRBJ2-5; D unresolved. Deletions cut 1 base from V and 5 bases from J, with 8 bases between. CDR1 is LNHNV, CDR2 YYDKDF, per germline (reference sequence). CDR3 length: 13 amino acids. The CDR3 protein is CATSRVARETQYF. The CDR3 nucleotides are TGTGCCACCAGCAGAGTCGCCCGGGAGACCCAGTACTTC.